Listed here are 4 T cell receptor beta chains from one sample, sequenced in a study of shared clonotypes between healthy human individuals. The assay was immunoSEQ multiplex PCR, and TCRdb's table has in-frame clones only and misses some. The table includes about 1.1 million clones, about 72% detected once. The sequenced sample was memory CD4+ T cells from PBMCs. The subset denotes: CD45RA-negative fraction. The receptors stem from a man in his late teens or twenties in good health. Some clones in this sample may be carry-over from other donors' samples.

In its sample, this clone was seen a few times. In nucleotides, the CDR3 is TGTGCCCCCCTACCGCCGGCCACTAAAAACATTCAGTACTTC. Its protein is CAPLPPATKNIQYF. The chain links TRBV30 to TRBJ2-4; D not certain. Germline lookup yields CDR1 GTSNPN and CDR2 SVGIG (reference sequence). This CDR3 is built from 14 residues. Trimming shortened V by 8 bases and J by 4 bases, and 18 bases separated the two germline ends.

The table lists this clone with many counts. This chain links TRBV13 with TRBJ2-7; perhaps TRBD2 as D (6 bases). V was trimmed by 5 bases and J by 3 bases, leaving 26 bases between them. There are 18 residues in the CDR3. The germline V gene has CDR1 PRHDT and CDR2 FYEKMQ (reference sequence). The CDR3 bases are TGTGCCAGCAGCCTAACCAACACGGGACGGGGAGGCGACTACGAGCAGTACTTC. As protein: CASSLTNTGRGGDYEQYF.

The rearrangement uses TRBV27 and TRBJ1-2; the D is unclear. This CDR3 has 15 residues. Trimming left V 6 bases short and J 2 bases short, with 16 bases between. From germline, CDR1 is MNHEY and CDR2 SMNVEV (reference sequence). The CDR3 DNA reads as TGTGCCAGCAGGGGGTCGTCGTGGGAGAACTATGGCTACACCTTC. Residues: CASRGSSWENYGYTF.

The chain employs TRBV7-9 and TRBJ1-4, with D hard to call. V was cut by 3 bases and J by 8 bases, with 19 bases left in between. This CDR3 comprises 16 residues. CDR1 is SEHNR and CDR2 is FQNEAQ in the germline V gene (reference sequence). CDR3: CASSLGFGEYPEKLFF. The CDR3 nucleotides read TGTGCCAGCAGCTTGGGTTTCGGGGAGTATCCGGAAAAACTGTTTTTT.